Below are 18 T cell receptor beta chains sequenced from a single sample in a study of identical twins. Each CDR3 protein gets one entry after TCRdb re-called the 5' RACE reads with MiXCR. The sample contains 1.5 million to 2 million distinct CDR3 sequences, about 32% of which appear only once. Input material: cord blood. The receptor source for this set is a newborn girl in good health.

Written as DNA, the CDR3 is TGTGCCAGCAGTTACTCTGGGGGCAGGGCCACAGATACGCAGTATTTT. Translation gives CASSYSGGRATDTQYF. This chain joins TRBV6-5 and TRBJ2-3; perhaps TRBD1 as D (6 bases). Trimming shortened V by 0 bases and J by 2 bases, and 12 bases separated the two germline ends. The CDR3 has 16 residues. CDR1 is MNHEY and CDR2 is SVGAGI in the germline V gene.

The J gene is TRBJ1-4, the V gene TRBV4-1; TRBD1 matches 9 bases. CDR3 length equals 16 residues. From germline, CDR1 is MGHRA and CDR2 YSYEKL. J lost 10 bases, V lost 9 bases, and 18 bases had no gene match. For the CDR3, the DNA is TGCGCCAGTCGGGACAGGGATTCTTTTTCGACGGGAAAACTGTTTTTT. Protein: CASRDRDSFSTGKLFF.

The chain combines TRBV11-2 with TRBJ1-1; D gene ambiguous. From germline, CDR1 is SGHAT and CDR2 FQNNGV. CDR3 length equals 15 residues. Trimming stripped 6 bases from V and 0 bases from J, with 14 bases between. CDR3 DNA sequence: TGTGCCAGCAGGAGCACGTGGGCGCTGAACACTGAAGCTTTCTTT. This codes for CASRSTWALNTEAFF.

The rearrangement uses TRBV25-1 and TRBJ2-1; D gene uncertain. With 1 base removed from V and 9 bases from J, the gap between germline ends came to 4 bases. The germline V gene encodes CDR1 MGHDK and CDR2 SYGVNS. This CDR3 is built from 11 residues. For the CDR3, the DNA is TGTGCCAGCAGTGAATGGGGTGAGCAGTTCTTC. Residues: CASSEWGEQFF.

This clonotype was detected only a few times. The rearrangement links TRBV20-1 to TRBJ1-3; D is perhaps TRBD1 (6 bases). The V end was cut by 0 bases, the J end by 4 bases, with 19 bases between. The CDR3 totals 17 residues. The germline CDR1 and CDR2 sequences are DFQATT and SNEGSKA (reference sequence). The DNA of the CDR3 is TGCAGTGCTAGAGATGGGAAGGATACAGGGTTCGGAAACACCATATATTTT. Protein sequence: CSARDGKDTGFGNTIYF.

In this sample, this clonotype turned up a few times. V usage is TRBV5-1 and J usage is TRBJ2-2, with D tentatively TRBD1 (5 bases). This CDR3 is built from 17 residues. CDR1 is SGHRS and CDR2 is YFSETQ in the germline V gene. Trimming left V 4 bases short and J 5 bases short, with 21 bases between. CDR3 amino acids: CASSLGRSNAATGELFF. The CDR3 DNA sequence: TGCGCCAGCAGCCTGGGGCGCTCAAATGCGGCAACCGGGGAGCTGTTTTTT.

There are many counts of this clonotype. The CDR3 nucleotides are TGTGCCAGCAGCTTAGGAGCGGGGCAGTATTTT. Amino acids: CASSLGAGQYF. The chain employs TRBV7-9 and TRBJ2-3; possibly TRBD2 for D (6 bases). Trimming took 1 base from V and 11 from J, leaving 7 bases between them. The CDR3 has 11 amino acids. CDR1 and CDR2 (germline): SEHNR, FQNEAQ (reference sequence).

This clonotype was detected a few times. The J gene is TRBJ1-1, the V gene TRBV7-9, with 7 bases fitting TRBD1. This CDR3 is built from 14 residues. J lost 4 bases, V lost 1 base, and 3 bases had no gene match. Germline CDR1 SEHNR, CDR2 FQNEAQ (reference sequence). CDR3 nucleotide sequence: TGTGCCAGCAGCTTAGAGACAGGGACCACTGAAGCTTTCTTT. Its translation: CASSLETGTTEAFF.

Comments on this clonotype: The junction departs from germline at one end; a sequencing error may be responsible. This chain joins TRBV5-1 and TRBJ2-5, with 7 nucleotides matching TRBD1. The CDR3 runs to 14 residues. CDR1 and CDR2 (germline): SGHRS, YFSETQ. CDR3 in amino acids: CTSSRQGLQETQYF. CDR3 DNA: TGCACCAGCAGCCGACAGGGCCTCCAAGAGACCCAGTACTTC.

The gene calls are TRBV5-1 and TRBJ2-1; possibly TRBD2 for D (5 bases). This CDR3 has 13 residues. Trimming removed 6 bases at V and 0 bases at J, with 7 bases between. Germline values: CDR1 SGHRS, CDR2 YFSETQ. This CDR3 reads CASTEGSYNEQFF. The CDR3 DNA reads TGCGCCAGCACCGAGGGCTCCTACAATGAGCAGTTCTTC.

The chain couples TRBV6-1 to TRBJ1-2; a possible D gene is TRBD1 (5 bases). Trimming left V 5 bases short and J 0 bases short, with 13 bases between. Germline CDR1 and CDR2: MNHNS and SASEGT. The length of the CDR3 is 15 residues. DNA of the CDR3: TGTGCCAGCAGTCCCGGTGGGACTTCTAACTATGGCTACACCTTC. It translates to CASSPGGTSNYGYTF.

This clonotype turned up a few times. The V gene is TRBV20-1, the J gene TRBJ2-3; TRBD2 is a possible D gene (5 bases). The CDR3 length is 17 residues. The V end lost 0 bases, the J end lost 0 bases, and 16 bases lay between the germline ends. CDR1 is DFQATT and CDR2 is SNEGSKA in the germline V gene (reference sequence). In DNA form, the CDR3 reads TGCAGTGCTAGAGATTTTTGGGAGCGAGGAAGCACAGATACGCAGTATTTT. The encoded protein is CSARDFWERGSTDTQYF.

CDR3 in amino acids: CAGAYGSISHEQYF. Written as DNA, the CDR3 is TGTGCCGGCGCTTACGGGTCAATATCCCACGAGCAGTACTTC. V and J are TRBV2 and TRBJ2-4; unclear D gene. Judging by the DNA end, TRBJ2-7 fits better; the J call may be wrong. The CDR3 is made up of 14 amino acids. Per the germline V gene, CDR1 is SNHLY and CDR2 is FYNNEI.

The chain links TRBV27 to TRBJ1-2; 7 bases agree with TRBD1. After removal of 5 bases from V and 4 bases from J, the junction contained 10 bases not matched to a gene. The CDR3 length is 15 residues. Per the germline V gene, CDR1 is MNHEY and CDR2 is SMNVEV (reference sequence). The CDR3 spells CASSPLTTGSYGYTF. CDR3 nucleotide sequence: TGTGCCAGCAGTCCACTCACGACAGGGAGCTATGGCTACACCTTC.

The chain recombines TRBV20-1 with TRBJ1-2; 8 nucleotides agree with TRBD1. Germline trimming cut 1 base from V and 6 bases from J; bases unmatched to any gene: 10. This CDR3 spans 15 amino acids. From germline, CDR1 is DFQATT and CDR2 SNEGSKA (reference sequence). This chain's CDR3 is CSARGRSRGRDGYTF. The CDR3 DNA reads TGCAGTGCTAGAGGTAGGAGCAGGGGGCGGGATGGCTACACCTTC.

This chain joins TRBV12-3 or TRBV12-4 and TRBJ2-5, with D uncertain. The CDR3 is made up of 13 amino acids. V gave up 3 bases and J gave up 4 bases, with 9 bases separating them. The chain's CDR3 is CASSFRLGETQYF. The DNA of the CDR3 is TGTGCCAGCAGTTTTAGGTTAGGAGAGACCCAGTACTTC.

The V gene is TRBV6-5, the J gene TRBJ2-7, with 9 bases lining up with TRBD2. The CDR3 spans 16 residues. CDR1 is MNHEY, CDR2 SVGAGI, per germline. Trimming took 4 bases from V and 2 from J; bases not matched to a gene: 9. Here the CDR3 reads CASSSRTSVSPYEQYF. CDR3 nucleotides: TGTGCCAGCAGTTCCAGGACTAGCGTGAGCCCCTACGAGCAGTACTTC.

This clonotype has just a few counts. The chain couples TRBV6-2 or TRBV6-3 to TRBJ2-3, with TRBD2 identical over 14 bases. This CDR3 spans 16 amino acids. Germline trimming cut 0 bases from V and 7 bases from J; bases unmatched to any gene: 3. The germline gives CDR1 MNHEY, CDR2 SVGEGT. The CDR3 nucleotides are TGTGCCAGCAGTTACTCGAGGACTAGCGGGAGGCATACGCAGTATTTT. It specifies CASSYSRTSGRHTQYF.